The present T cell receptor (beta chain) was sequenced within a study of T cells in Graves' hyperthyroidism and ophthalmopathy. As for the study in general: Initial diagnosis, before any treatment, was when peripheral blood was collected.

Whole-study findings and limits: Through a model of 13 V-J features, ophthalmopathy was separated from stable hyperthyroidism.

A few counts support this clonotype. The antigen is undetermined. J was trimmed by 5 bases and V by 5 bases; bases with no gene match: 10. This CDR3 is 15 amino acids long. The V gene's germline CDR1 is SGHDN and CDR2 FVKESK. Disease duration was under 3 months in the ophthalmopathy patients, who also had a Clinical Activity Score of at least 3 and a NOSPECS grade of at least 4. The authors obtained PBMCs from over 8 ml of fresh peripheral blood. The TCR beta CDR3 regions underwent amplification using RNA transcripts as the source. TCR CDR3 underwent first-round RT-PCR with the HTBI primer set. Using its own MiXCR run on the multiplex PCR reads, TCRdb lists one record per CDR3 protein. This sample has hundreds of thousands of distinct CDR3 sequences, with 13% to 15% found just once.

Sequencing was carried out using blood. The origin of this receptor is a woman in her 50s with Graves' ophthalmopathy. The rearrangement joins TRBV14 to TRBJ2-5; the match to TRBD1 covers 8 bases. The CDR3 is CASSILQGVLETQYF. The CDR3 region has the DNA TGTGCCAGCAGCATCTTACAGGGGGTCTTGGAGACCCAGTACTTC.